This TCR beta chain was observed in a study of radiation and T cells in renal cell carcinoma. The method was immunoSEQ multiplex PCR; TCRdb's version includes in-frame clones alone and lacks a portion of them. The table includes approximately 150,000 clones, 86% detected once. Time point described: blood 4 weeks post-SBRT, at nephrectomy. Noted treatment: 15 Gy SBRT to primary tumor, nephrectomy 4 weeks later. The source material was blood, sampled from a patient whose treatment included radiotherapy and nephrectomy. The source of this sequence is a woman aged 45-65 years with renal cell carcinoma.

The DNA of the CDR3 is TGTGCCAGCAGCCCCCGTCTAGCGGCCGGGGAGCTGTTTTTT. This translates into CASSPRLAAGELFF. This chain connects TRBV9 to TRBJ2-2; 7 nucleotides align to TRBD2. After removal of 4 bases from V and 6 bases from J, the junction contained 6 bases not matched to a gene. Germline V gives CDR1 SGDLS, CDR2 YYNGEE. CDR3 length: 14 residues.